Many counts were recorded for the clone carrying this TCR beta chain. Germline and junction disagree at one end, which may indicate a read error. As to time point: newly diagnosed GD, antithyroid drugs for less than 3 months. The TCR library used RNA extracted from PBMCs. This specimen belongs to a study of regulatory T cells in long-lasting Graves disease. Study-level background: Less than 3 months of antithyroid drugs had been taken by newly diagnosed Graves' patients.

From germline, CDR1 is SGHRS and CDR2 YFSETQ. The CDR3 length is 13 residues. Construction of TCR beta libraries relied on iRepertoire HTBI primers and on Arm-PCR targeting CDR3 regions. TCRdb reanalysed the multiplex PCR reads using MiXCR and keeps one entry per CDR3 protein. The sample lists approximately 400,000 distinct CDR3 sequences, 14% to 15% occurring once. This sample was also put to use in a study of T cells in Graves' hyperthyroidism and ophthalmopathy. That paper adds: First-round RT-PCR targeting the TCR CDR3 was performed with the HTBI primer set. The authors' 13 V-J model separated ophthalmopathy from stable hyperthyroidism.

The source is a woman between 25 and 40 years old with Graves disease. V usage is TRBV5-1 and J usage is TRBJ1-2; D gene ambiguous. This material consisted of peripheral blood mononuclear cells (PBMCs), taken at new diagnosis, from a patient treated with antithyroid drugs. The CDR3 protein is CASSRDSNYGYTF. In DNA, the CDR3 is TGTGCCAGCAGTAGGGATTCTAACTATGGCTACACCTTC. Together with reference TRBV5-1 and TRBJ1-2, the CDR3 gives the full variable domain: KAGVTQTPRYLIKTRGQQVTLSCSPISGHRSVSWYQQTPGQGLQFLFEYFSETQRNKGNFPGRFSGRQFSNSRSEMNVSTLELGDSALYLCASSRDSNYGYTFGSGTRLTVV.